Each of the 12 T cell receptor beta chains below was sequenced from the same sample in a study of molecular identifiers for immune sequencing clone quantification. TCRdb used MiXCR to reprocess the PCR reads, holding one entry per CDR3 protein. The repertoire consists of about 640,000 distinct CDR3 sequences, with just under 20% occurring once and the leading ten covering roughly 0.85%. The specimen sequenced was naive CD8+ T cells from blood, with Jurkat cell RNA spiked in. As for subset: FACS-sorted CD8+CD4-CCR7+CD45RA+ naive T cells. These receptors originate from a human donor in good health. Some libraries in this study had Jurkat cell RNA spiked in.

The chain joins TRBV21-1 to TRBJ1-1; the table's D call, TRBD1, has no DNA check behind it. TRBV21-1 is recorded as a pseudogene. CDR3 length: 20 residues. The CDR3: CASSKARRIQGYPGDTEAFF. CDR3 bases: TGTGCCAGCAGCAAAGCGCGTCGAATACAGGGGTACCCTGGGGACACTGAAGCTTTCTTT.

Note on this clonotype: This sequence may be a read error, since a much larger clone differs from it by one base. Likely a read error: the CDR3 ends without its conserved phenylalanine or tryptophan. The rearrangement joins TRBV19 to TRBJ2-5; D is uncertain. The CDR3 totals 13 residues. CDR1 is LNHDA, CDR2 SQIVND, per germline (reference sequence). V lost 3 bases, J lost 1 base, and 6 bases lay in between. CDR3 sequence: CASSILFQETQYC. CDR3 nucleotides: TGTGCCAGTAGTATCCTCTTCCAAGAGACCCAGTACTGC.

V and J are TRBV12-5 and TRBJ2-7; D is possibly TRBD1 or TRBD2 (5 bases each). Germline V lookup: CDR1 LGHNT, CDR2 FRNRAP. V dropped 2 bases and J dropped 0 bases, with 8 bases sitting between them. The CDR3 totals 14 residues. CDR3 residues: CASGLYGGSYEQYF. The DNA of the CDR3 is TGTGCTAGTGGTTTGTATGGGGGCTCCTACGAGCAGTACTTC.

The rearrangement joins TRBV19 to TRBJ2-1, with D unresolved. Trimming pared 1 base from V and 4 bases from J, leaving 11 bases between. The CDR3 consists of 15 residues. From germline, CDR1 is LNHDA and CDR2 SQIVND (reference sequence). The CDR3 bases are TGTGCCAGTAGTATAGTAATGATCCAGTACAATGAGCAGTTCTTC. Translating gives CASSIVMIQYNEQFF.

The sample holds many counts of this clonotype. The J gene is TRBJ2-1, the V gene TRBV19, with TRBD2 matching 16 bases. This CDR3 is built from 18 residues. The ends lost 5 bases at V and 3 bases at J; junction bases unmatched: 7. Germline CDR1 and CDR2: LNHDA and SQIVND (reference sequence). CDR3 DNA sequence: TGTGCCAGTAGTCCGGGGACTAGCGGGGGGGCATACTACAATGAGCAGTTCTTC. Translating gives CASSPGTSGGAYYNEQFF.

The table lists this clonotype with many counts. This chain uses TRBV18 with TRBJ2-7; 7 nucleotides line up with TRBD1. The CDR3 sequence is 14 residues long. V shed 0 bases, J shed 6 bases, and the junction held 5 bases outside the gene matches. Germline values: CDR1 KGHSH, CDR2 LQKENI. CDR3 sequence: CASSPPVGGIEQYF. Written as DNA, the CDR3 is TGTGCCAGCTCACCACCAGTAGGGGGCATCGAGCAGTACTTC.

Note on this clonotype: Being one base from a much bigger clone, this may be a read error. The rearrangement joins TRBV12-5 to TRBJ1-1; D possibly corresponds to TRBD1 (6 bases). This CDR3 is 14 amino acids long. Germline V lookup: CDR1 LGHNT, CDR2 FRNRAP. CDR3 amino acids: CASGSRGANTEVFF. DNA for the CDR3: TGTGCTAGTGGTTCCCGGGGGGCAAACACTGAAGTTTTCTTT. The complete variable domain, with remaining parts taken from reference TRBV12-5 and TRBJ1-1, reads DARVTQTPRHKVTEMGQEVTMRCQPILGHNTVFWYRQTMMQGLELLAYFRNRAPLDDSGMPKDRFSAEMPDATLATLKIQPSEPRDSAVYFCASGSRGANTEVFFGQGTRLTVV.

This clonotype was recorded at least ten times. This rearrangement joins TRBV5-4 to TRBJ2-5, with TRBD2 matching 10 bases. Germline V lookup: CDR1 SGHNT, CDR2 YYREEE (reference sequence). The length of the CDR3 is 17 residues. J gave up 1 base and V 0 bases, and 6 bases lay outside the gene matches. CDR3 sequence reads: CASSLGPGLATQETQYF. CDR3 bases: TGTGCCAGCAGCTTGGGGCCGGGACTAGCGACCCAAGAGACCCAGTACTTC. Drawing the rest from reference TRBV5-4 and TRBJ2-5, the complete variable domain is ETGVTQSPTHLIKTRGQQVTLRCSSQSGHNTVSWYQQALGQGPQFIFQYYREEENGRGNFPPRFSGLQFPNYSSELNVNALELDDSALYLCASSLGPGLATQETQYFGPGTRLLVL.

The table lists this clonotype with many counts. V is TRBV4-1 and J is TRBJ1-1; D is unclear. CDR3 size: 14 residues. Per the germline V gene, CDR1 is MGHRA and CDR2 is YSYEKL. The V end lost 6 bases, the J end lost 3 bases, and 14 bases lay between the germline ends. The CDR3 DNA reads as TGCGCCAGCAGGGGTGCGAGGGATGACACTGAAGCTTTCTTT. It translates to CASRGARDDTEAFF.

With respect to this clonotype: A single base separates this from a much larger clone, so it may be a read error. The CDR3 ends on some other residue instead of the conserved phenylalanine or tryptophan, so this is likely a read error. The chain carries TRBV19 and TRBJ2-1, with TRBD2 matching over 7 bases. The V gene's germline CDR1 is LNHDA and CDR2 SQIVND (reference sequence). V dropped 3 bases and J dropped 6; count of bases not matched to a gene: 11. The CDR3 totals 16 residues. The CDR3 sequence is CASSMSSGGLINEQFL. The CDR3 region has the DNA TGTGCCAGTAGTATGTCTAGCGGAGGGCTTATCAATGAGCAGTTCCTC.

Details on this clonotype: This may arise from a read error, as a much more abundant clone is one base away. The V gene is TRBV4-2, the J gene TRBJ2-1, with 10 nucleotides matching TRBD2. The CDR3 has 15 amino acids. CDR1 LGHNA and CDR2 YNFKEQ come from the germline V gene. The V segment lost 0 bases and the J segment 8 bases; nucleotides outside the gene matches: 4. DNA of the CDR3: TGTGCCAGCAGCCAAGAAACTAGCGGGGCCGATGAGCAGTTCTTC. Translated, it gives CASSQETSGADEQFF.

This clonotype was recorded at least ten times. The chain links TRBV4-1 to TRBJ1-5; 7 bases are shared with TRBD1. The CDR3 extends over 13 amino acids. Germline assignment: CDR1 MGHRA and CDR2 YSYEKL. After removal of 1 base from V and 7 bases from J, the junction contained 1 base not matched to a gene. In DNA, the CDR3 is TGCGCCAGCAGCCAAGTAGGGGGCCAGCCCCAGCATTTT. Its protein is CASSQVGGQPQHF.